The sequence of this T cell receptor beta chain was determined in a study of CD8 T cells in Susac syndrome. Study-wide background: Patients with Susac syndrome had blood drawn and were at that point therapy-naive, on corticosteroids, or on intravenous immunoglobulin alone.

Through negative isolation, CD4+ and CD8+ T cells were obtained, while TEMRA cells were enriched using FACS. Worth noting for this clonotype: Its antigen is not identified.

Per germline, CDR1 SGHTA and CDR2 FQGNSA. The CDR3 runs 14 residues. The ends lost 4 bases at V and 2 bases at J; junction bases unmatched: 3. With random hexamers, about 0.5 to 1 ug RNA was reverse transcribed. TCRdb re-analysed the immunoSEQ multiplex PCR reads in MiXCR, keeping a single row per CDR3 protein. The table lists 150,000 to 180,000 distinct CDR3 sequences, roughly 95% of them singletons, with roughly 0.15% in the top ten. Study results and limitations: None of the CD4+ T cell repertoires in Susac syndrome showed clonal expansion.

The V call is TRBV7-2, the J call TRBJ2-3, with 7 bases matching TRBD2. The TCR sequence derives from a human donor with Susac syndrome. Sequences were obtained from CD4+ T cells from PBMCs. The CDR3 protein is CASSSGGLTDTQYF. The CDR3 DNA reads as TGTGCCAGCAGCTCGGGAGGACTCACAGATACGCAGTATTTT.